This TCR beta chain was profiled in a study of T cells in narcolepsy. About the research overall: Donors had narcolepsy type 1 or type 2, or were healthy controls. Study-wide results and caveats: Comparing one patient's CSF and blood CD4+ clonotypes highlighted HCRT- and TRIB2-specific autoreactive clonotypes.

CDR1 and CDR2 from the germline V gene are MNHEY and SVGAGI. The V end lost 2 bases, the J end lost 4 bases, and 11 bases lay between the germline ends. The CDR3 covers 14 residues. Assay: immunoSEQ multiplex PCR; the TCRdb copy retains only in-frame clones and omits some. This table has 25,000 to 30,000 clones, 75% to 80% appearing once. As for this clone: The antigen is unknown.

The sequenced sample was CD45RA- memory CD4+ T cells from PBMCs. The gene calls are TRBV6-5 and TRBJ1-1; no clear D. The TCR was taken from a human donor with narcolepsy. This CDR3 is CASSYKNAGTEAFF. The CDR3 bases are TGTGCCAGCAGTTACAAGAACGCCGGCACTGAAGCTTTCTTT.